This T cell receptor beta chain was sequenced during a study of cytomegalovirus exposure and HLA in healthy donors. The wider study: Researchers previously reported finding fewer than 120 million unique TCR beta sequences from roughly 180 million T cells. An early release of data contained approximately 80 million unique TCRs, which came from HLA-typed donors.

On this clone: As yet, its antigen is unknown.

Primers for the PCR totalled 60 Vbeta and 13 Jbeta. Clones were sequenced by immunoSEQ multiplex PCR, and TCRdb holds only the in-frame ones, with some missing. The sample has about 200,000 clones; approximately 80% are singletons. Study-wide results and caveats: An analysis was carried out later, and it reportedly showed fewer N-insertions in an Asian-associated ancestry cluster than the approximately 670-donor mean. 164 TCR beta chains were listed as cytomegalovirus-associated.

The trim removed 4 bases at V and 4 bases at J, leaving 7 bases unmatched. This CDR3 comprises 15 residues. Germline assignment: CDR1 SGHKS and CDR2 YYEKEE (reference sequence). Material: PBMCs. The gene calls are TRBV5-5 and TRBJ1-3, with 8 bases that match TRBD1. This clonotype was obtained from a woman in her twenties or thirties in good health and CMV-seronegative. The CDR3 loop is CASSQGQAFGNTIYF. The CDR3 coding sequence is TGTGCCAGCAGCCAGGGACAGGCATTCGGAAACACCATATATTTT.